This T cell receptor beta chain derives from a study of blood T cell repertoires in COVID-19. Study in general: T cells, B-cell-depleted T cells, or PBMCs provided the cDNA or gDNA that served as material.

The CDR3 loop spans 16 amino acids. In the source study's methods: From reference gene primer amplification, estimates of nucleated cell counts were derived. Assay used: immunoSEQ multiplex PCR; TCRdb lists only in-frame clones, some missing. V, J and clone size derive from that table, while D and trimming were established from the DNA sequence. The profile shows about 210,000 clones, 84% of them singletons. This clone has a single count. Sequencing was carried out using peripheral blood. This receptor was taken from a man aged 50 to 60 with active or convalescent COVID-19. The V call is TRBV21-1, the J call TRBJ1-6; TRBD1, as called in the table, went unchecked against the DNA. TRBV21-1 is an annotated pseudogene. CDR3 sequence: CASSSLRGSYNSPLHF. The CDR3 coding sequence is TGTGCCAGCAGCTCCCTCAGGGGCTCCTATAATTCACCCCTCCACTTT.